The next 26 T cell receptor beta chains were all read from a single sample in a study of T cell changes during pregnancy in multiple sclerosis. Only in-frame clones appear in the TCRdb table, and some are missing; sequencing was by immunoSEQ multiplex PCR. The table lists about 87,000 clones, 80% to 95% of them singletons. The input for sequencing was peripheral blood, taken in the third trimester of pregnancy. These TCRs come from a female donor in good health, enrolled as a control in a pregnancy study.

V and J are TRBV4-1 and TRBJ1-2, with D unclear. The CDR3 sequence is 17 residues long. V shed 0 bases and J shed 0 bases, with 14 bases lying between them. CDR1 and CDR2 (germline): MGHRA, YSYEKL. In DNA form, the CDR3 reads TGCGCCAGCAGCCAAGAAGTGCAGGCAGCGGCTAACTATGGCTACACCTTC. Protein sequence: CASSQEVQAAANYGYTF.

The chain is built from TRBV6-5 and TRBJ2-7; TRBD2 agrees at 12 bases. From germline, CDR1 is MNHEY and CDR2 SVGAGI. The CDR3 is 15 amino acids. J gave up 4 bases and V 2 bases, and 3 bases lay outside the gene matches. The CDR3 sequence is CASSYQGTSGYEQYF. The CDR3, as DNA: TGTGCCAGCAGTTACCAGGGGACTAGCGGGTACGAGCAGTACTTC.

This CDR3 reads CASSRRTSGRGTDTQYF. The CDR3 nucleotides are TGCGCCAGCAGCCGTCGGACTAGCGGGAGGGGCACAGATACGCAGTATTTT. V usage is TRBV4-1 and J usage is TRBJ2-3, with 15 bases matching TRBD2. The germline V gene encodes CDR1 MGHRA and CDR2 YSYEKL. J gave up 1 base and V 4 bases, and 3 bases lay outside the gene matches. This CDR3 comprises 17 residues.

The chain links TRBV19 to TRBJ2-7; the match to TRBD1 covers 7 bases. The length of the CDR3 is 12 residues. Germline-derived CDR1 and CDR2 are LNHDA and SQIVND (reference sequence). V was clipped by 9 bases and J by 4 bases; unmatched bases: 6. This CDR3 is CASGQARYEQYF. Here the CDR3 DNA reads TGTGCCAGCGGACAGGCACGTTACGAGCAGTACTTC. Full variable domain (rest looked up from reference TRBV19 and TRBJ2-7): DGGITQSPKYLFRKEGQNVTLSCEQNLNHDAMYWYRQDPGQGLRLIYYSQIVNDFQKGDIAEGYSVSREKKESFPLTVTSAQKNPTAFYLCASGQARYEQYFGPGTRLTVT.

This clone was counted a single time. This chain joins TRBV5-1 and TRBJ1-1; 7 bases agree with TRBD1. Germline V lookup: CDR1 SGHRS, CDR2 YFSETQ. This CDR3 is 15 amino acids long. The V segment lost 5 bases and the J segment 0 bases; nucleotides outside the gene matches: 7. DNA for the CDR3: TGCGCCAGCAGTATATCACAGGGGCTGAACACTGAAGCTTTCTTT. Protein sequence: CASSISQGLNTEAFF.

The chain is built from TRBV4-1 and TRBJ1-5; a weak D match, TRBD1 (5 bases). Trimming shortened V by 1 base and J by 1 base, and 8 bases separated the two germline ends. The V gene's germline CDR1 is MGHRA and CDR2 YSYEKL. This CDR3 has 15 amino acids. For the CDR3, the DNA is TGCGCCAGCAGCCAAGGACAGACGAGCAATCAGCCCCAGCATTTT. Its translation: CASSQGQTSNQPQHF.

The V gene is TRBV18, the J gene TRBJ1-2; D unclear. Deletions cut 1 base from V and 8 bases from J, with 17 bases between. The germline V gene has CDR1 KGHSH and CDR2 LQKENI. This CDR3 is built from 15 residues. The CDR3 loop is CASSPLAGGHEGYTF. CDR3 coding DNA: TGTGCCAGCTCACCACTTGCTGGAGGCCACGAGGGCTACACCTTC.

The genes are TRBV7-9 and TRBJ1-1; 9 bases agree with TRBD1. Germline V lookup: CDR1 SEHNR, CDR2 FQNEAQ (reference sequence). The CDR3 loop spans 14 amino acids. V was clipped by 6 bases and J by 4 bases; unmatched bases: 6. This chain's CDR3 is CASRAEGQGTEAFF. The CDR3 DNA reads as TGTGCCAGCAGGGCGGAGGGACAGGGCACTGAAGCTTTCTTT.

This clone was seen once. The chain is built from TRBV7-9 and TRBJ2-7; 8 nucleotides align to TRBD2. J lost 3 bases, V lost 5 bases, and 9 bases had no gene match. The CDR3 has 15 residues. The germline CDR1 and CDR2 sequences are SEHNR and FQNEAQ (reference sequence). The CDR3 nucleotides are TGTGCCAGCAGCCCCCGAGCACTAGCGGTCTACGAGCAGTACTTC. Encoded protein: CASSPRALAVYEQYF. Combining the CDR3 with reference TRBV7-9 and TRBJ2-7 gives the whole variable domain DTGVSQNPRHKITKRGQNVTFRCDPISEHNRLYWYRQTLGQGPEFLTYFQNEAQLEKSRLLSDRFSAERPKGSFSTLEIQRTEQGDSAMYLCASSPRALAVYEQYFGPGTRLTVT.

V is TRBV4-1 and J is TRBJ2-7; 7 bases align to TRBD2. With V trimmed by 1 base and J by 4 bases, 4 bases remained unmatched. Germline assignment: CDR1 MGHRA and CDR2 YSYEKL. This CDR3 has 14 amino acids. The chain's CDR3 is CASSQASGAYEQYF. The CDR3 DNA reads TGCGCCAGCAGCCAAGCGAGCGGGGCTTACGAGCAGTACTTC.

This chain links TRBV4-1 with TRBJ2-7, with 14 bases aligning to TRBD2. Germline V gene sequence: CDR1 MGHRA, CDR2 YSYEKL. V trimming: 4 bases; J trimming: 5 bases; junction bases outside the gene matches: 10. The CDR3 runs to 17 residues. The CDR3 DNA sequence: TGCGCCAGCAGCCTCAAGGGGCCGACTAGCGGGAGGGACGAGCAGTACTTC. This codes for CASSLKGPTSGRDEQYF.

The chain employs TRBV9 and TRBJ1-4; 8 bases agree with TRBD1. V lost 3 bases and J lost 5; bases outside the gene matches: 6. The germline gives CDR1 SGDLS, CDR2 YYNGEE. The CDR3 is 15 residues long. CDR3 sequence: CASSARDRLNEKLFF. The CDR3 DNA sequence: TGTGCCAGCAGCGCTCGGGACAGGTTAAATGAAAAACTGTTTTTT.

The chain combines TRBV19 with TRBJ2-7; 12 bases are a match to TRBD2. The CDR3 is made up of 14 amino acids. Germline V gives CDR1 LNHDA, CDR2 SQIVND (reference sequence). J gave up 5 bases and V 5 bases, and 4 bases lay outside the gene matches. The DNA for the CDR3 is TGTGCCAGTAGTGTAGGACTAGCGGGAAACGAGCAGTACTTC. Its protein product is CASSVGLAGNEQYF.

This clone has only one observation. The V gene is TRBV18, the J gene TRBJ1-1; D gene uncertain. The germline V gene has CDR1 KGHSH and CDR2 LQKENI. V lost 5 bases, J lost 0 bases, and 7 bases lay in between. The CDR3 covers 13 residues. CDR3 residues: CASSSLMNTEAFF. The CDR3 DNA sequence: TGTGCCAGCTCATCCTTAATGAACACTGAAGCTTTCTTT.

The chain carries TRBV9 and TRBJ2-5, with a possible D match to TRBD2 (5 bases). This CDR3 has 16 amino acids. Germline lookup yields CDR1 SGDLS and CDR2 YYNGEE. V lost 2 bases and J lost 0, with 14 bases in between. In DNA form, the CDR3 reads TGTGCCAGCAGCGTGAAGGAGGCAGAGTACCAAGAGACCCAGTACTTC. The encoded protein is CASSVKEAEYQETQYF.

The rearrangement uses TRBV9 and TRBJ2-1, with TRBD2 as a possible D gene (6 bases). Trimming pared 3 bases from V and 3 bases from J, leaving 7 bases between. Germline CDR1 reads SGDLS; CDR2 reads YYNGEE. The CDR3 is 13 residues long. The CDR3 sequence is CASSETSYNEQFF. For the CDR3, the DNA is TGTGCCAGCAGCGAGACTAGCTACAATGAGCAGTTCTTC.

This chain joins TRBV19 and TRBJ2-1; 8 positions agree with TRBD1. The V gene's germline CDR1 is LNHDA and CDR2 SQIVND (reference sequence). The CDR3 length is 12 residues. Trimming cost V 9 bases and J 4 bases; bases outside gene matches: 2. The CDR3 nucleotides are TGTGCCAGCGGGACAGGATACAATGAGCAGTTCTTC. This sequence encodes CASGTGYNEQFF.

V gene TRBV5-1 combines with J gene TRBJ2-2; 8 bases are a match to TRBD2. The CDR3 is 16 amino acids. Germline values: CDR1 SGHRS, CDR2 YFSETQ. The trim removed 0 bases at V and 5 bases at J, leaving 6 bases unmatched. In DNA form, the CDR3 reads TGCGCCAGCAGCTTGGGTAGCGGGAAGATGACCGGGGAGCTGTTTTTT. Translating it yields CASSLGSGKMTGELFF.

This CDR3 is CASSTGTGMNTEAFF. The CDR3 bases are TGTGCCAGCAGCACTGGGACAGGGATGAACACTGAAGCTTTCTTT. This rearrangement joins TRBV21-1 to TRBJ1-1; the tabulated D call, TRBD1, remains unverified against the DNA. TRBV21-1 is flagged as a pseudogene. CDR3 length: 15 residues.

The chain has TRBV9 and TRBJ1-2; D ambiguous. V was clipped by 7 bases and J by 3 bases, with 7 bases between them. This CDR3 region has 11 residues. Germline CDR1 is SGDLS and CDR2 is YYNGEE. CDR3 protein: CASGEDYGYTF. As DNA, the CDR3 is TGTGCCAGCGGGGAGGACTATGGCTACACCTTC.

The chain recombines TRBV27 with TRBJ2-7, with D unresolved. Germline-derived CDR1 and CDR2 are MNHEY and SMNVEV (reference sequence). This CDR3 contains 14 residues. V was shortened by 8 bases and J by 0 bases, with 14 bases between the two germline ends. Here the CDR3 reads CASGMLGNSYEQYF. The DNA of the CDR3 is TGTGCCAGCGGTATGCTCGGTAACTCCTACGAGCAGTACTTC.

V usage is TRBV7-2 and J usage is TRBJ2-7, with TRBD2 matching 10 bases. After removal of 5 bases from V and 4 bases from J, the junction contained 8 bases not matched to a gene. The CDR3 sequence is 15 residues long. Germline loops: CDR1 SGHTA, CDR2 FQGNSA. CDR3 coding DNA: TGTGCCAGCAGCGTCACCGGGACTAGCGAGTACGAGCAGTACTTC. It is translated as CASSVTGTSEYEQYF.

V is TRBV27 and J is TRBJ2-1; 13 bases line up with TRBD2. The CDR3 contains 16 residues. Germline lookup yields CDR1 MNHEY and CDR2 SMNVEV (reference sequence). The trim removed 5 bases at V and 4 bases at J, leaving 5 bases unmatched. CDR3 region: CASSPGTSGTYNEQFF. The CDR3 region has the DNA TGTGCCAGCAGTCCCGGGACTAGCGGGACATACAATGAGCAGTTCTTC.

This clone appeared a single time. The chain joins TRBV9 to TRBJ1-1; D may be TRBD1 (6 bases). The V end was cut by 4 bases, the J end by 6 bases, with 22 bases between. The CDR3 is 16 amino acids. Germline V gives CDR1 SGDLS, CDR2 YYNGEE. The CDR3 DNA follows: TGTGCCAGCAGCCCTAGCCAGGGGACGGTAAGGGCTGAAGCTTTCTTT. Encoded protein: CASSPSQGTVRAEAFF. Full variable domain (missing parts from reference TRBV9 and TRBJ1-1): DSGVTQTPKHLITATGQRVTLRCSPRSGDLSVYWYQQSLDQGLQFLIQYYNGEERAKGNILERFSAQQFPDLHSELNLSSLELGDSALYFCASSPSQGTVRAEAFFGQGTRLTVV.

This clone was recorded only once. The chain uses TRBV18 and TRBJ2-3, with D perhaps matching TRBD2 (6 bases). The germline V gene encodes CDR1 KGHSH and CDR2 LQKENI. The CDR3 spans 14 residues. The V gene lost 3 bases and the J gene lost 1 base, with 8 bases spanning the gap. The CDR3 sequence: CASSPWEGTDTQYF. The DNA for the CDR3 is TGTGCCAGCTCACCCTGGGAGGGCACAGATACGCAGTATTTT.

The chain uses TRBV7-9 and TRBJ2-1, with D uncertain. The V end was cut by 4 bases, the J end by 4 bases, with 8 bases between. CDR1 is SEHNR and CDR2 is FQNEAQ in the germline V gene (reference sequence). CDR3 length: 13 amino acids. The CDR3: CASSSPLYNEQFF. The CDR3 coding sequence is TGTGCCAGCAGCTCCCCACTTTACAATGAGCAGTTCTTC.